A selection of T cell receptor beta chains follows, all from one sample in a study of glioma-infiltrating T cells. TCRdb re-called the multiplex PCR reads through MiXCR, storing one row per CDR3 protein. Here the sample spans about 140,000 distinct CDR3 sequences, roughly two fifths being singletons. Specimen: glioma tissue, nonneoplastic brain tissue, or PBMCs (not recorded which). The receptors shown here come from a human donor with low-grade glioma or glioblastoma, undergoing nonglioma brain surgery, or in good health (not recorded which). Each CDR3 is given with its conserved first and last residue. The order of the fields is J gene, V gene, clone size, CDR3 protein. Clone size is shown for a subset of rows, as once, few, many or a class of expanded clone.

>TRBJ2-7|TRBV2|.
CASQLDRGEQYF
>TRBJ1-3|TRBV28|many
CASTPTEDGNTIYF
>TRBJ1-1|TRBV6-1|.
CASRDRVNTEAFF
>TRBJ2-7|TRBV7-2|.
CASSLRDSITYEQYF
>TRBJ2-1|TRBV10-3|once
CAISGQFRGDNEQFF
>TRBJ1-4|TRBV20-1|few
CSARWTGVNEKLFF
>TRBJ2-3|TRBV18|.
CASSPTSGGPTDTQYF
>TRBJ1-2|TRBV6-1|.
CASSGTAYGYTF
>TRBJ1-1|TRBV20-1|few
CSARDLRGDTEAFF
>TRBJ2-7|TRBV7-2|.
CASSRPGPYEQYF
>TRBJ2-1|TRBV6-1|many
CASSRDSSSYNEQFF
>TRBJ1-2|TRBV28|few
CASREGRGDGYTF
>TRBJ2-7|TRBV4-1|.
CASSQDGSYYEQYF
>TRBJ2-5|TRBV6-2/TRBV6-3|few
CASSQTGFAETQYF
>TRBJ2-2|TRBV27|.
CASSGTTGELFF
>TRBJ2-3|TRBV6-1|few
CASSEGADPTDTQYF
>TRBJ1-5|TRBV12-3/TRBV12-4|.
CAGSGSYQPQHF
>TRBJ1-1|TRBV7-2|.
CASSPRDRVSTEAFF
>TRBJ2-3|TRBV6-6|.
CASSYSRQPYDTQYF
>TRBJ1-2|TRBV29-1|.
CSVVSGQGKEGYTF
>TRBJ1-3|TRBV7-2|.
CASSLGVTGNTIYF
>TRBJ2-1|TRBV2|few
CASSGQGPTEQFF
>TRBJ1-1|TRBV6-2/TRBV6-3|few
CASSYRMGVAEAFF
>TRBJ2-1|TRBV11-2|few
CASSFSGEQFF
>TRBJ2-3|TRBV30|.
CASTGEASTDTQYF
>TRBJ1-1|TRBV5-1|.
CASSVDPNTEAFF
>TRBJ2-7|TRBV6-1|.
CASSSDWSLAEQYF
>TRBJ2-7|TRBV19|many
CASSPRGSYEQYF
>TRBJ1-6|TRBV20-1|few
CSARTGQGYSPLHF
>TRBJ1-5|TRBV10-2|few
CASRMDSYNQPQHF